Following are 32 T cell receptor beta chains from one sample sequenced in a study of Graves' ophthalmopathy and Graves' hyperthyroidism. Beta-chain TCR CDR3 regions were amplified from RNA transcripts. First-round RT-PCR relied on HTBI primers, and a second-round multiplex PCR came next. TCRdb fed the multiplex PCR reads into MiXCR, producing one record per CDR3 protein. The sample carries 450,000 or so distinct CDR3 sequences, 14% recorded once. Source material: blood. Receptors originate from a woman aged 30 to 39 with Graves' ophthalmopathy.

The count of this clonotype is one. The chain recombines TRBV4-2 with TRBJ2-5, with D possibly being TRBD2 (6 bases). CDR1 and CDR2 from the germline V gene are LGHNA and YNFKEQ. This CDR3 region has 16 residues. V gave up 0 bases and J gave up 1 base, with 12 bases separating them. CDR3 bases: TGTGCCAGCAGCCAAGAGGGCGGGGTCCCCCAAGAGACCCAGTACTTC. Translation gives CASSQEGGVPQETQYF.

In regard to this clonotype: The CDR3 carries no conserved terminal phenylalanine or tryptophan, so it likely arises from a read error. No DNA is shown, since the ends of the CDR3 on it are uncertain; the CDR3 is the one TCRdb lists. The V and J genes are TRBV7-2 and TRBJ2-5; the D call in the table, TRBD2, was not verified against the DNA. CDR1 and CDR2 from the germline V gene are SGHTA and FQGNSA. The CDR3 sequence runs 16 residues, both termini included. CDR3: CASSFGGGARRETQDY.

Ten or more counts support this clonotype. The chain links TRBV6-1 to TRBJ1-5; D perhaps matches TRBD1 (6 bases). V lost 5 bases to trimming and J lost 3 bases, with 11 bases between them. CDR1 MNHNS and CDR2 SASEGT come from the germline V gene. The CDR3 totals 14 residues. In DNA, the CDR3 is TGTGCCAGCAGTACAGGGATTGTCAATCAGCCCCAGCATTTT. This sequence encodes CASSTGIVNQPQHF.

This clonotype occurred many times. V usage is TRBV29-1 and J usage is TRBJ2-7; D might be TRBD2 (5 bases). CDR1 is SQVTM and CDR2 is ANQGSEA in the germline V gene. Trimming removed 6 bases from V and 2 bases from J, with 14 bases in between. CDR3 length equals 13 residues. The CDR3 DNA follows: TGCAGCGTCCTGGAGGCGACCACCTACGAGCAGTACTTC. Protein: CSVLEATTYEQYF.

The chain combines TRBV5-1 with TRBJ1-1; 10 bases map to TRBD1. Germline V gives CDR1 SGHRS, CDR2 YFSETQ. This CDR3 is built from 15 residues. V shed 3 bases, J shed 6 bases, and the junction held 8 bases outside the gene matches. The chain's CDR3 is CASSYNGQGGAEAFF. Written as DNA, the CDR3 is TGCGCCAGCAGCTATAACGGACAGGGGGGGGCTGAAGCTTTCTTT.

The V call is TRBV2, the J call TRBJ1-5, with unresolved D. V was pared by 9 bases and J by 0 bases, with 6 bases between. CDR3 length: 12 residues. Germline CDR1 is SNHLY and CDR2 is FYNNEI. The CDR3 loop is CASHNSNQPQHF. CDR3 DNA: TGTGCCAGTCATAATAGCAATCAGCCCCAGCATTTT. The whole variable domain, remainder taken from reference TRBV2 and TRBJ1-5, is EPEVTQTPSHQVTQMGQEVILRCVPISNHLYFYWYRQILGQKVEFLVSFYNNEISEKSEIFDDQFSVERPDGSNFTLKIRSTKLEDSAMYFCASHNSNQPQHFGDGTRLSIL.

This clonotype was picked up a small number of times. The rearrangement joins TRBV2 to TRBJ1-5, with no clear D. The CDR3 totals 15 residues. Looked up from germline, CDR1 is SNHLY and CDR2 is FYNNEI. V was shortened by 1 base and J by 7 bases, with 14 bases between the two germline ends. The CDR3 spells CASSEGGSPRQPQHF. The CDR3 DNA sequence: TGTGCCAGCAGTGAAGGGGGTAGCCCCAGGCAGCCCCAGCATTTT.

This clonotype was seen a handful of times. This sequence joins TRBV4-1 and TRBJ2-5; 9 bases fit TRBD1. The CDR3 runs to 17 residues. Germline loops: CDR1 MGHRA, CDR2 YSYEKL. After removal of 0 bases from V and 1 base from J, the junction contained 6 bases not matched to a gene. CDR3 region: CASSQDLTGGIQETQYF. CDR3 nucleotides: TGCGCCAGCAGCCAAGATTTAACAGGGGGCATCCAAGAGACCCAGTACTTC.

This clonotype showed up many times. The CDR3 protein is CASGMRKTGRIHEQYF. As DNA, the CDR3 is TGTGCCAGCGGAATGAGGAAGACAGGGAGGATCCACGAGCAGTACTTC. The gene calls are TRBV27 and TRBJ2-7; a possible D gene is TRBD1 (7 bases). V lost 8 bases, J lost 5 bases, and 25 bases lay in between. Looked up from germline, CDR1 is MNHEY and CDR2 is SMNVEV (reference sequence). The CDR3 is made up of 16 amino acids.

This clonotype was found many times. A much larger clonotype is one base distant, so this may be a read error. The chain couples TRBV2 to TRBJ1-2; no definite D call. This CDR3 spans 10 amino acids. The germline V and J ends were trimmed by 6 bases and 6 bases, with 5 bases remaining between them. Germline-derived CDR1 and CDR2 are SNHLY and FYNNEI. The CDR3 reads CASRGHGYTF. The DNA for the CDR3 is TGTGCCAGCAGGGGCCATGGCTACACCTTC.

This clonotype was seen ten or more times. This rearrangement joins TRBV24-1 to TRBJ1-1; D is ambiguous. Germline assignment: CDR1 KGHDR and CDR2 SFDVKD. This CDR3 is built from 14 residues. V gave up 7 bases and J gave up 1 base, with 12 bases separating them. The CDR3 DNA reads as TGTGCCACCAGGCAAACGGGCGCGAACACTGAAGCTTTCTTT. It codes for CATRQTGANTEAFF.

This clonotype was counted many times. The CDR3 sequence: CASSDPGQGAIGELFF. The DNA of the CDR3 is TGTGCCAGCAGTGACCCTGGACAGGGGGCAATCGGGGAGCTGTTTTTT. This chain connects TRBV6-4 to TRBJ2-2, with 11 bases matching TRBD1. After removal of 2 bases from V and 7 bases from J, the junction contained 6 bases not matched to a gene. The CDR3 contains 16 residues. Germline CDR1 is MRHNA and CDR2 is SNTAGT.

This clonotype was counted at least ten times. J is TRBJ2-7 and V is TRBV29-1; TRBD1 matches 8 bases. This CDR3 is built from 13 residues. V lost 5 bases and J lost 1; bases outside the gene matches: 4. The V gene's germline CDR1 is SQVTM and CDR2 ANQGSEA. The CDR3 DNA reads TGCAGCGTTTCGGGGACAGGTTCCTACGAGCAGTACTTC. Translating it yields CSVSGTGSYEQYF.

A note on this clonotype: An end of the junction does not agree with germline; a read error may underlie this. V usage is TRBV24-1 and J usage is TRBJ2-2; D gene unclear. From germline, CDR1 is KGHDR and CDR2 SFDVKD. This CDR3 is built from 14 residues. DNA of the CDR3: TGTGCCACCAGTACATTGACCCACACCAGGGAGCTGTTTTTT. As protein: CATSTLTHTRELFF.

This clonotype was picked up many times. The chain uses TRBV24-1 and TRBJ1-2, with D perhaps matching TRBD1 (6 bases). With 7 bases removed from V and 0 bases from J, the gap between germline ends came to 8 bases. The CDR3 spans 13 residues. Germline values: CDR1 KGHDR, CDR2 SFDVKD. CDR3 in DNA: TGTGCCACCAGGGACAGTTCTAACTATGGCTACACCTTC. Its protein product is CATRDSSNYGYTF.

This clonotype was seen at least ten times. The chain is built from TRBV28 and TRBJ2-5; 12 bases map to TRBD2. The V segment lost 2 bases and the J segment 4 bases; nucleotides outside the gene matches: 11. Germline CDR1 and CDR2: MDHEN and SYDVKM. The CDR3 runs to 18 residues. The CDR3 sequence is CASSLIPPTSGRRETQYF. CDR3 nucleotides: TGTGCCAGCAGTTTAATCCCCCCGACTAGCGGGAGACGAGAGACCCAGTACTTC.

Many counts were recorded for this clonotype. J is TRBJ1-1 and V is TRBV6-1; tentatively, D is TRBD1 (6 bases). Germline assignment: CDR1 MNHNS and CDR2 SASEGT. The CDR3 consists of 13 residues. Deletions cut 11 bases from V and 6 bases from J, with 19 bases between. CDR3 sequence reads: CAVQQGLFSEAFF. CDR3 sequence (DNA): TGTGCCGTACAACAGGGACTCTTTTCTGAAGCTTTCTTT.

This clonotype was seen at least ten times. This chain connects TRBV6-1 to TRBJ1-5; maybe TRBD1 (6 bases). V was cut by 4 bases and J by 11 bases, with 12 bases left in between. Germline loops: CDR1 MNHNS, CDR2 SASEGT. CDR3 length: 12 amino acids. The CDR3 reads CASSARDTTQHF. The CDR3 DNA reads as TGTGCCAGCAGTGCCCGGGACACGACCCAGCATTTT.

Ten or more counts support this clonotype. DNA for the CDR3: TGCAGTGCTATAGTCCCAGGGGATTCCTACGAGCAGTACTTC. Translating gives CSAIVPGDSYEQYF. J is TRBJ2-7 and V is TRBV20-1, with D perhaps TRBD1 (6 bases). The CDR3 sequence is 14 residues long. Between the trimmed V and J ends, which lost 4 bases and 1 base, there was a span of 14 bases. Germline V gene sequence: CDR1 DFQATT, CDR2 SNEGSKA (reference sequence).

This clonotype was seen many times. J is TRBJ2-7 and V is TRBV20-1; TRBD2 aligns across 8 bases. CDR1 is DFQATT, CDR2 SNEGSKA, per germline (reference sequence). The CDR3 sequence is 14 residues long. The CDR3: CASGGETSSYEQYF. The CDR3 DNA is TGCGCCTCCGGGGGGGAGACAAGCTCCTACGAGCAGTACTTC.

This clonotype was counted many times. The rearrangement links TRBV27 to TRBJ2-2, with TRBD1 matching over 9 bases. Germline lookup yields CDR1 MNHEY and CDR2 SMNVEV (reference sequence). V shed 1 base, J shed 4 bases, and the junction held 4 bases outside the gene matches. The CDR3 extends over 16 amino acids. The CDR3 nucleotides are TGTGCCAGCAGTTTATTCCGGACAGGGGTCACCGGGGAGCTGTTTTTT. Translated: CASSLFRTGVTGELFF.

This clonotype has ten or more counts. The chain links TRBV6-5 to TRBJ2-2; TRBD2 aligns across 9 bases. Germline assignment: CDR1 MNHEY and CDR2 SVGAGI. V shed 3 bases and J 3 bases; nucleotides not matched to a gene: 5. The CDR3 runs to 16 residues. The CDR3 bases are TGTGCCAGCAGTTATCAGCGGGAGGAATACACCGGGGAGCTGTTTTTT. Amino acids: CASSYQREEYTGELFF.

This clonotype was seen repeatedly, ten times or more. The V call is TRBV28, the J call TRBJ2-2, with D possibly TRBD1 on 6 matching bases. The CDR3 extends over 13 amino acids. V lost 8 bases to trimming and J lost 2 bases, with 9 bases between them. Germline V lookup: CDR1 MDHEN, CDR2 SYDVKM. The CDR3: CASLRGNTGELFF. As DNA, the CDR3 is TGTGCCAGCCTCAGGGGTAACACCGGGGAGCTGTTTTTT.

This clonotype was detected many times. The chain uses TRBV24-1 and TRBJ2-7; a possible D gene is TRBD2 (6 bases). With 1 base removed from V and 0 bases from J, the gap between germline ends came to 18 bases. The CDR3 is made up of 18 amino acids. CDR1 and CDR2 from the germline V gene are KGHDR and SFDVKD. The CDR3 spells CATSDFPVLGTGSYEQYF. DNA for the CDR3: TGTGCCACCAGTGATTTTCCGGTCTTGGGGACTGGCTCCTACGAGCAGTACTTC.

This clonotype has ten or more counts. V usage is TRBV6-5 and J usage is TRBJ1-1, with a possible D match to TRBD1 (6 bases). This CDR3 comprises 13 residues. Germline V gives CDR1 MNHEY, CDR2 SVGAGI. V was cut by 6 bases and J by 5 bases, with 13 bases left in between. CDR3 nucleotide sequence: TGTGCCAGCAGATTACTAGGGGGGACTGAAGCTTTCTTT. Translated, it gives CASRLLGGTEAFF.

This clonotype was found many times. V is TRBV6-1 and J is TRBJ2-3; weak D call: TRBD2 (5 bases). This CDR3 comprises 17 residues. Looked up from germline, CDR1 is MNHNS and CDR2 is SASEGT. Trimming took off 3 bases at V and 4 bases at J, with 20 bases between the two ends. CDR3 coding DNA: TGTGCCAGCAGTGAGGCGTTAGGGCGGGTTTTTGCAGATACGCAGTATTTT. It yields the protein CASSEALGRVFADTQYF.

This clonotype was counted only a few times. This chain uses TRBV6-1 with TRBJ1-2; D not certain. The CDR3 totals 16 residues. Per the germline V gene, CDR1 is MNHNS and CDR2 is SASEGT. The V gene lost 6 bases and the J gene lost 4 bases, with 21 bases spanning the gap. CDR3 nucleotides: TGTGCCAGCAGGGATAAGGACCGGACTAGGTCCTATGGCTACACCTTC. It codes for CASRDKDRTRSYGYTF.

The sample holds many counts of this clonotype. As DNA, the CDR3 is TGTGCCAGCAGCTTCCGAGATGGAAGGGGCACAGATACGCAGTATTTT. Translated: CASSFRDGRGTDTQYF. V usage is TRBV7-8 and J usage is TRBJ2-3, with D unresolved. CDR1 and CDR2 (germline): SGHVS, FQNEAQ. V dropped 3 bases and J dropped 1 base, with 14 bases sitting between them. The CDR3 runs to 16 residues.

This clonotype was observed many times. The V call is TRBV12-3 or TRBV12-4, the J call TRBJ1-1; possible D gene TRBD1, 6 bases. Between the trimmed V and J ends, which lost 4 bases and 6 bases, there was a span of 12 bases. The CDR3 is 13 residues long. The CDR3, as DNA: TGTGCCAGCAGTTACCAGGGGTCTTCTGAAGCTTTCTTT. Its protein is CASSYQGSSEAFF.

This clonotype has at least ten counts. The chain combines TRBV3-1 with TRBJ1-6, with 9 bases that match TRBD1. The CDR3 length is 15 residues. V gave up 4 bases and J gave up 10 bases; unmatched junction bases: 8. The germline V gene has CDR1 LGHDT and CDR2 YNNKEL (reference sequence). The CDR3 DNA reads as TGTGCCAGCAGCCGCGGGACAGGGCATGGATCACCCCTCCACTTT. This codes for CASSRGTGHGSPLHF.

This clonotype was seen only a few times. Likely a read error: the CDR3 ends without its conserved phenylalanine or tryptophan. Here the CDR3 DNA reads TGCAGTGCTAGAGGTCGTAAGGTGGGGGGTCAGCCCCAGCATGTT. It codes for CSARGRKVGGQPQHV. The rearrangement links TRBV20-1 to TRBJ1-5, with TRBD1 as a possible D gene (5 bases). Germline CDR1 is DFQATT and CDR2 is SNEGSKA (reference sequence). The V end lost 1 base, the J end lost 6 bases, and 16 bases lay between the germline ends. This CDR3 comprises 15 residues.

In its sample, this clonotype was seen many times. The chain joins TRBV30 to TRBJ2-4; D is ambiguous. V lost 3 bases and J lost 1, with 10 bases in between. The germline V gene has CDR1 GTSNPN and CDR2 SVGIG (reference sequence). CDR3 size: 14 residues. In DNA, the CDR3 is TGTGCCTGGAGAGGTATGGGTGCCAAAAACATTCAGTACTTC. Residues: CAWRGMGAKNIQYF.